The rows below give T cell receptor beta chains drawn from one sample of a study of early T cells in non-severe SARS-CoV-2 infection. One entry per CDR3 protein results from TCRdb running MiXCR on the 5' RACE reads. The top ten hold around 2.5% of the sample, which has some 30,000 distinct CDR3 sequences, about 5% seen once. What was sequenced was whole blood. The receptors were sampled from an adult who was a healthcare worker with PCR-confirmed SARS-CoV-2 infection or an uninfected control (not recorded which). Each CDR3 is given with its conserved first and last residue. D genes are given only for firm matches. Clone size is not always given. Where it is, it says once, few, many or a class for expanded clones.

clone_size j_call d_call v_call cdr3_nt cdr3_aa
many TRBJ2-1 - TRBV29-1 TGCAGCGTTGAAGCCCCTGGGGTGTACCCTATGCAGCAGTTCTTC CSVEAPGVYPMQQFF
- TRBJ2-3 - TRBV3-1 TGTGCCAGCAGCCATCCGACTCAAGATACGCAGTATTTT CASSHPTQDTQYF
- TRBJ1-2 - TRBV12-3/TRBV12-4 TGTGCCAGCAGGCCACAGGAGACCCACTATGGCTACACCTTC CASRPQETHYGYTF
many TRBJ1-2 - TRBV7-2 TGTGCCAGCAGCTTAGCGACAGGCAACTATGGCTACACCTTC CASSLATGNYGYTF
many TRBJ2-2 - TRBV7-3 TGTGCCAGCAGCTTAGATGCAGGATCGAACACCGGGGAGCTGTTTTTT CASSLDAGSNTGELFF
many TRBJ1-2 - TRBV12-3/TRBV12-4 TGTGCCAGCAGTTTAGGCACGGGATCCAACTATGGCTACACCTTC CASSLGTGSNYGYTF
many TRBJ2-7 TRBD1 TRBV6-5 TGTGCCAGCAGGACAGGGGAATCAAGTATCGCCGAGCAGTACTTC CASRTGESSIAEQYF
many TRBJ2-5 - TRBV20-1 TGCAGTGCTAGAGATCCTCCGGGGGCGGCCCAAGAGACCCAGTACTTC CSARDPPGAAQETQYF
few TRBJ2-7 TRBD1 TRBV7-6 TGTGCCAGCAGCCTCACCTTGACAGGGACGAGCTACGAGCAGTACTTC CASSLTLTGTSYEQYF
many TRBJ2-7 - TRBV6-2/TRBV6-3 TGTGCCAGCACTCCCCCCCAGGTTCCCTACGAGCAGTACTTC CASTPPQVPYEQYF
many TRBJ2-5 - TRBV7-3 TGTGCCAGCAGTTCCGGGCGGGGATCCCAAGAGACCCAGTACTTC CASSSGRGSQETQYF
- TRBJ2-5 TRBD2 TRBV7-9 TGTGCCAGCAGCGGGAGGCGGGGGTGGCAAGAGACCCAGTACTTC CASSGRRGWQETQYF
many TRBJ2-2 TRBD2 TRBV7-6 TGTGCCAGCAGCTTAGTACCTAGCGGGGCGAACACCGGGGAGCTGTTTTTT CASSLVPSGANTGELFF
few TRBJ2-5 - TRBV30 TGTGCCTGGGGTGTCGGAGAGACCCAGTACTTC CAWGVGETQYF
- TRBJ2-3 - TRBV29-1 TGCAGCGTTGAAGGCATTGGCGGGGTAGGCACAGATACGCAGTATTTT CSVEGIGGVGTDTQYF
few TRBJ2-5 - TRBV7-9 TGTGCCAGCAGCGGGGAAGAGACCCAGTACTTC CASSGEETQYF
- TRBJ2-3 - TRBV6-6 TGTGCCAGCATCGACGTTTCGGGTGGCACAGATACGCAGTATTTT CASIDVSGGTDTQYF
- TRBJ2-1 TRBD2 TRBV5-6 TGTGCCAGCAGCTTCTTGCGGGGGGCCGCCAATGAGCAGTTCTTC CASSFLRGAANEQFF
- TRBJ1-1 - TRBV10-2 TGCGCCAGCAGTGAAGGGAACACTGAAGCTTTCTTT CASSEGNTEAFF
many TRBJ1-6 - TRBV9 TGTGCCAGCAGCGAGGCCCTAGTTAATTCACCCCTCCACTTT CASSEALVNSPLHF
many TRBJ1-1 - TRBV6-5 TGTGCCAGCAGGTACAGCAGGGGTGAAGCTTTCTTT CASRYSRGEAFF
many TRBJ1-6 - TRBV6-1 TGTGCCAGCAGTCCTCGACGGGGTGGTTCACCCCTCCACTTT CASSPRRGGSPLHF
many TRBJ2-3 TRBD2 TRBV2 TGTGCCAGCAGTTCGGGGGGAGTTTGGGATACGCAGTATTTT CASSSGGVWDTQYF
- TRBJ1-1 TRBD1 TRBV11-2 TGTGCCAGCAGACAGGCCCGACAGGGTCAAGAAGCTTTCTTT CASRQARQGQEAFF
few TRBJ2-7 TRBD2 TRBV12-3/TRBV12-4 TGTGCCAGCAGCCGACTAGCGGGAGCGTCCTACGAGCAGTACTTC CASSRLAGASYEQYF
- TRBJ1-1 - TRBV5-1 TGCGCCAGCAGCTTGGTGGGCACTGAAGCTTTCTTT CASSLVGTEAFF
many TRBJ2-7 TRBD2 TRBV7-2 TGTGCCAGCAGCTTAGGAGGCGGGAGGGGGTACGAGCAGTACTTC CASSLGGGRGYEQYF
few TRBJ1-1 - TRBV20-1 TGCAGCGCTACCGTCGGTTACACTGAAGCTTTCTTT CSATVGYTEAFF
- TRBJ1-1 TRBD1 TRBV29-1 TGCAGCGCCTCGACAGGGGTCGCTGAAGCTTTCTTT CSASTGVAEAFF
many TRBJ2-1 TRBD2 TRBV5-1 TGCGCCAGCAGCCCTGGTCCGGGACTAGCGGGACCTGAGCAGTTCTTC CASSPGPGLAGPEQFF
many TRBJ2-7 - TRBV12-3/TRBV12-4 TGTGCCAGCAGCCACGGGGCCCCGACCGAGCAGTACTTC CASSHGAPTEQYF
- TRBJ1-1 - TRBV7-9 TGTGCCAGCAGCTTAGCCGGGGGGGCTGAAGCTTTCTTT CASSLAGGAEAFF
many TRBJ2-7 - TRBV28 TGTGCCAGCAGTTTGGTTACGGTTCGGGGCCTGGTCCCCCCCTACGAGCAGTACTTC CASSLVTVRGLVPPYEQYF
- TRBJ1-6 - TRBV28 TGTGCCAGCAGTTCATCGGGACCGGCTAATTCACCCCTCCACTTT CASSSSGPANSPLHF
few TRBJ2-3 - TRBV10-3 TGTGCCATCAGTGAGTCGCAGGGTCCCGGAGATACGCAGTATTTT CAISESQGPGDTQYF
many TRBJ1-3 - TRBV6-5 TGTGCCAGCAGTTATCACAGTGGAAACACCATATATTTT CASSYHSGNTIYF
many TRBJ2-7 TRBD2 TRBV5-1 TGCGCCAGCGGTGTAGCGGGAGAGGATTACGAGCAGTACTTC CASGVAGEDYEQYF
- TRBJ1-1 TRBD1 TRBV27 TGTGCCAGCAGGGACAGGGGCAACATGAACACTGAAGCTTTCTTT CASRDRGNMNTEAFF
many TRBJ1-1 - TRBV18 TGTGCCAGCTCACCCGTATCGGAAGCTTTCTTT CASSPVSEAFF
many TRBJ1-2 - TRBV12-3/TRBV12-4 TGTGCCAGCAGTTTGGAAGGGTCGATCTATGGCTACACCTTC CASSLEGSIYGYTF
medium-sized TRBJ1-2 - TRBV18 TGTGCCAGCTCACCGGAGGACTTCTATGGCTACACCTTC CASSPEDFYGYTF
many TRBJ1-2 - TRBV7-2 TGTGCCAGCAGCTCCAGGGCTACCTCCTATGGCTACACCTTC CASSSRATSYGYTF
many TRBJ1-5 - TRBV30 TGTGCCTGGAGTAAGGGGGGCCGATCGCCCCAGCATTTT CAWSKGGRSPQHF
- TRBJ1-5 - TRBV20-1 TGCAGTGCTAGAGATGGACAGTTTACTCCTCAGCCCCAGCATTTT CSARDGQFTPQPQHF
many TRBJ2-7 TRBD2 TRBV14 TGTGCCAGCAGCCAAGCGCCTAGCGGGAGGAACGAGCAGTACTTC CASSQAPSGRNEQYF
many TRBJ2-7 TRBD1 TRBV5-1 TGCGCCAGCAGCTTGGACGGACAGGGGTCCTCCTACGAGCAGTACTTC CASSLDGQGSSYEQYF
many TRBJ2-5 - TRBV28 TGTGCCAGCAGTCCCTATGCCCGGTGGGCGGGGGAGACCCAGTACTTC CASSPYARWAGETQYF
few TRBJ2-7 - TRBV30 TGTGCCTGGAGTGGTTTCTCCTACGAGCAGTACTTC CAWSGFSYEQYF
few TRBJ2-3 - TRBV11-2 TGTGCCAGCAGCTTAGGAGGGCCCACAGATACGCAGTATTTT CASSLGGPTDTQYF
many TRBJ2-5 TRBD1 TRBV14 TGTGCCAGCAGCCCGGACAGGCTTGGGGAGACCCAGTACTTC CASSPDRLGETQYF
few TRBJ2-7 - TRBV12-3/TRBV12-4 TGTGCCAGCAGTGGACTCGTTGGAACCTACGAGCAGTACTTC CASSGLVGTYEQYF
many TRBJ2-3 TRBD1 TRBV7-2 TGTGCCAGCAGCGCGCACCGAACAGGGGCGATAACTAGCACAGATACGCAGTATTTT CASSAHRTGAITSTDTQYF
many TRBJ2-7 - TRBV4-1 TGCGCCAGCAGCCAAGATCAGGGTAGCGGCCCCTACGAGCAGTACTTC CASSQDQGSGPYEQYF
- TRBJ1-4 - TRBV6-2/TRBV6-3 TGTGCCAGCAGTTTACAGACAACTAATGAAAAACTGTTTTTT CASSLQTTNEKLFF
many TRBJ1-1 TRBD1 TRBV5-1 TGCGCCAGCAGCCCGGGACAGGGTGGGAGGAACACTGAAGCTTTCTTT CASSPGQGGRNTEAFF
many TRBJ2-2 - TRBV7-2 TGTGCCAGCAGCCGGGACGGACGGACCGGGGAGCTGTTTTTT CASSRDGRTGELFF
- TRBJ1-1 TRBD1 TRBV5-1 TGCGCCAGCAGCCAGGGGACAGCCAACACTGAAGCTTTCTTT CASSQGTANTEAFF